This entry lists 12 T cell receptor beta chains sequenced from one sample in a study of identical twins. TCRdb analysed the 5' RACE reads with MiXCR anew, one entry per CDR3 protein. Of 450,000 to 650,000 distinct CDR3 sequences listed, more than 9% were seen once; the top ten hold under 3.5%. The data were also submitted as part of a second study, on yellow fever vaccine responses in identical twins.

Sequenced: PBMCs. The source is a woman aged 18-29 years in good health.

The gene calls are TRBV5-4 and TRBJ1-5; tentative D call: TRBD1 (5 bases). Germline loops: CDR1 SGHNT, CDR2 YYREEE (reference sequence). Trimming removed 5 bases from V and 3 bases from J, with 15 bases in between. The CDR3 totals 15 residues. Written as DNA, the CDR3 is TGTGCCAGCAGTCCGGGACCCAAGGCCAATCAGCCCCAGCATTTT. It encodes CASSPGPKANQPQHF.

The J gene is TRBJ2-4, the V gene TRBV4-2; 7 nucleotides agree with TRBD1. Unmatched junction bases numbered 7, after V lost 4 bases and J lost 4 bases. Looked up from germline, CDR1 is LGHNA and CDR2 is YNFKEQ. The CDR3 sequence is 15 residues long. CDR3 in DNA: TGTGCCAGCAGCCCCGCCGGGACAGAGAAAAACATTCAGTACTTC. The encoded protein is CASSPAGTEKNIQYF.

This clonotype has a handful of counts. CDR3 in amino acids: CSARDGSGGADTQYF. The CDR3 nucleotides are TGCAGTGCTAGAGACGGTAGCGGGGGAGCAGATACGCAGTATTTT. J is TRBJ2-3 and V is TRBV20-1, with 9 positions matching TRBD2. From germline, CDR1 is DFQATT and CDR2 SNEGSKA (reference sequence). This CDR3 is 15 amino acids long. J gave up 4 bases and V 0 bases, and 5 bases lay outside the gene matches.

The chain recombines TRBV6-1 with TRBJ2-7; 12 bases line up with TRBD2. This CDR3 is 16 amino acids long. V dropped 7 bases and J dropped 5; count of bases not matched to a gene: 12. Germline CDR1 MNHNS, CDR2 SASEGT. CDR3 nucleotide sequence: TGTGCCAGCACCCTACGACGGACTAGCGGGAATCACGAGCAGTACTTC. Translation: CASTLRRTSGNHEQYF.

Many counts were recorded for this clonotype. The rearrangement uses TRBV7-9 and TRBJ2-7; the match to TRBD2 covers 8 bases. Germline-derived CDR1 and CDR2 are SEHNR and FQNEAQ (reference sequence). With 5 bases clipped from V and 6 bases from J, the junction kept 12 bases outside the gene matches. The CDR3 is 15 amino acids. CDR3 protein: CASSPLPGLAGEQYF. The CDR3 coding sequence is TGTGCCAGCAGCCCCCTCCCAGGACTAGCCGGCGAGCAGTACTTC.

This clonotype was seen repeatedly, ten times or more. V usage is TRBV20-1 and J usage is TRBJ2-7; D might be TRBD2 (7 bases). Deletions cut 1 base from V and 3 bases from J, with 13 bases between. Germline-derived CDR1 and CDR2 are DFQATT and SNEGSKA (reference sequence). This CDR3 comprises 14 residues. The CDR3 DNA sequence: TGCAGTGCTAGAGCTGGGGGGGGCGGCTACGAGCAGTACTTC. Its translation: CSARAGGGGYEQYF.

This clonotype was recorded many times. The rearrangement uses TRBV20-1 and TRBJ2-5; 11 bases map to TRBD2. The V gene end was trimmed by 6 bases and the J gene end by 4 bases; junction bases not matched to a gene: 10. The CDR3 has 15 amino acids. Germline lookup yields CDR1 DFQATT and CDR2 SNEGSKA (reference sequence). The CDR3 sequence: CSAHPSGRPGETQYF. The DNA for the CDR3 is TGCAGTGCGCACCCTAGCGGGAGGCCCGGAGAGACCCAGTACTTC.

This clonotype was recorded at least ten times. The chain has TRBV2 and TRBJ1-2; weak D call: TRBD1 (5 bases). Deletions cut 5 bases from V and 4 bases from J, with 14 bases between. The CDR3 is 14 amino acids. In germline, CDR1 is SNHLY, CDR2 FYNNEI. The DNA of the CDR3 is TGTGCCAGCAGTCGACAGACATCGAGCTATGGCTACACCTTC. Amino acids: CASSRQTSSYGYTF. The entire variable domain, with the rest obtained from reference TRBV2 and TRBJ1-2, is as follows: EPEVTQTPSHQVTQMGQEVILRCVPISNHLYFYWYRQILGQKVEFLVSFYNNEISEKSEIFDDQFSVERPDGSNFTLKIRSTKLEDSAMYFCASSRQTSSYGYTFGSGTRLTVV.

The V and J genes are TRBV24-1 and TRBJ2-2; possibly TRBD1 for D (5 bases). Between the trimmed V and J ends, which lost 5 bases and 4 bases, there was a span of 19 bases. The CDR3 sequence is 17 residues long. The germline V gene has CDR1 KGHDR and CDR2 SFDVKD. The CDR3 DNA follows: TGTGCCACCAGTGTATTCCGACAGTCTTCGAGCACCGGGGAGCTGTTTTTT. Translation gives CATSVFRQSSSTGELFF.

This clonotype was seen a handful of times. This chain uses TRBV6-2 or TRBV6-3 with TRBJ2-2; 9 nucleotides match TRBD1. The germline gives CDR1 MNHEY, CDR2 SVGEGT. V dropped 6 bases and J dropped 8; count of bases not matched to a gene: 13. CDR3 length equals 16 residues. The CDR3 spells CASSPLTGGMGGELFF. The CDR3 DNA reads TGTGCCAGCAGCCCCCTGACAGGGGGGATGGGTGGGGAGCTGTTTTTT.

This clonotype has a handful of counts. The genes are TRBV20-1 and TRBJ2-5; 11 nucleotides align to TRBD2. V shed 5 bases, J shed 1 base, and the junction held 6 bases outside the gene matches. This CDR3 spans 15 amino acids. From germline, CDR1 is DFQATT and CDR2 SNEGSKA (reference sequence). The chain's CDR3 is CSAHRLAGIQETQYF. The CDR3 DNA reads as TGCAGTGCTCATAGACTAGCGGGGATCCAAGAGACCCAGTACTTC.

This rearrangement joins TRBV29-1 to TRBJ2-7; TRBD2 is a possible D gene (5 bases). CDR3 length: 12 residues. Between the trimmed V and J ends, which lost 7 bases and 5 bases, there was a span of 15 bases. Germline CDR1 and CDR2: SQVTM and ANQGSEA. The CDR3 DNA reads as TGCAGCGCGGGCCCCCTCGGGAACGAGCAGTACTTC. This codes for CSAGPLGNEQYF.